This T cell receptor (beta chain) was documented in a study of beta chain features in type 1 diabetes. Whole-study results and caveats: Whether TCRB rearrangement is influenced by HLA type went unresolved here.

The CDR3 contains 14 residues. Germline lookup yields CDR1 MDHEN and CDR2 SYDVKM. V lost 6 bases, J lost 6 bases, and 17 bases lay in between. Researchers reported sorting CD4+ naive, central memory, regulatory and stem cell-like memory cells via CD45RO/CCR7/CD25/CD127/CD95/CD27. To note about this clone: The antigen is unknown.

Since all of the isolated RNA was reverse transcribed, expressed TCRB transcripts were what got sequenced. Only in-frame clones appear in the TCRdb table, and some are missing; sequencing was by immunoSEQ multiplex PCR. Altogether about 620,000 clones are present, around 16% being singletons, with the ten largest covering more than 0.08%. The receptor comes from a man between 18 and 29 years old in good health. V gene TRBV28 combines with J gene TRBJ2-5; the D gene is possibly TRBD2 (5 bases). Sequencing was done on a sample of naive CD4+ T cells from blood. Here the CDR3 DNA reads TGTGCCAGCAGGATCCGGCGGGTCCTACAGACCCAGTACTTC. Translated, it gives CASRIRRVLQTQYF.